The T cell receptor (beta chain) under discussion was sequenced for a study of T cell repertoires in aging, cancer and after chemotherapy (dated by TCRdb to between 2017 and 2020). Looking at the study overall: Six donor age groups were covered, ranging from 30 or younger up to 70 or older, and each group contained at least three individuals. Healthy donor control TCR repertoires were recorded over several months to years and showed clear clonal overlap across re-sampling. The full dataset contained several million TCR reads. Peripheral blood TCR beta repertoires from healthy donors and cancer patients were profiled to examine immunoaging and T cell reconstitution after chemotherapy. Alongside 95 to 100 healthy donors serving as a reference group, the cohort included roughly 220 cancer patients, of whom more than 90 had hematological cancers and fewer than 130 had solid cancers. The research as a whole found: The authors noted that the repertoire data do not allow conclusions about immunological memory after chemotherapy. In both cancer cohorts, median generation probability rose over the chemotherapy interval, which suggests that the repertoire was reconstituted through rebound thymic output. Compared with age-matched healthy donors, untreated patients with hematological or solid cancers had significantly lower TCR diversity and higher clonality in blood. In healthy donors, the decline in TCR diversity with age was mainly explained by loss of richness, whereas in cancer patients loss of evenness was also found to contribute.

In the case of this clonotype: Its antigen is still unknown. No base qualities exist here, and no much larger clone lies one base off it.

Including cysteine and phenylalanine, the CDR3 has 16 amino acids. The sequence is cut down to CDR3 DNA, 48 bases in frame from base 1. Trimming takes 1 base from V and 2 bases from J, and the germline ends sit 14 bases apart. In the germline V gene, CDR1 corresponds to SGHTA and CDR2 to FQGNSA. Genomic DNA extracted from peripheral blood, rather than sorted cells or RNA, was used as the source for amplification of TCR beta rearrangements. Multiplex touch-down PCR with a mixed TRB-A/B primer pool was used to amplify rearranged TRB sequences covering the V, D and J segments. Illumina adapters and sample indices were attached to the amplicons through two consecutive PCR reactions run with Phusion HS II polymerase. The amplicons were purified from gel with the NucleoSpin Gel and PCR Clean-up kit and then assessed with Qubit and an Agilent 2100 Bioanalyzer. The libraries were sequenced on an Illumina MiSeq with 600-cycle, single-indexed, paired-end runs. Concerning the study's data processing: MiXCR versions 2.12 and 3.0.5 were used to process TRB sequences. Each unique CDR3 nucleotide sequence counted as one clone, and only productive sequences with at least two reads were retained. Repertoire metrics included Shannon diversity, evenness, clonality (one minus evenness), and alpha-parameterized diversity profiles from alpha 0 to 5. Generation probabilities of clones in paired pre- and post-chemotherapy samples were computed with the IGoR algorithm. TCRdb ran its own pipeline on the public reads, namely fastp trimming at Q25 and MiXCR clone calling, and kept in-frame beta chains. Every distinct CDR3 protein forms one entry, paired with its most common genes and DNA. It is TCRdb's table, rather than the study itself, that gives the V and J calls and clone size. The sample table records about 9,200 distinct CDR3 sequences; approximately 38% of these occur just once. Nearly 8.5% of the sample rests with the top ten.

Input material: blood. The source is a human donor in good health. The chain uses TRBV7-2 and TRBJ1-1; no D gene can be assigned with confidence. The DNA is as follows: TGTGCCAGCAGCTTAGTCGGCGCGGGAAGCAACACTGAAGCTTTCTTT. Its translation reads: CASSLVGAGSNTEAFF.